Listed below are T cell receptor beta chains from one sample, sequenced in a study of T cell responses to AZD1222 COVID-19 vaccine. Measured with immunoSEQ multiplex PCR; TCRdb has only the in-frame clones, and not every one. The sample has about 140,000 clones; around 87% are singletons. The sequenced sample was peripheral blood, obtained on day 0 of AZD1222 vaccination. Source of these receptors: an adult in good health. The CDR3 runs from the conserved cysteine through the conserved F or W. Each record gives: clone size, J gene, V gene, D gene, CDR3 protein. The D gene is left open where the match is weak. Rows may omit the clone size; those that give it use once, few, many or a size class.

clone_size: few
j_call: TRBJ2-2
v_call: TRBV25-1
d_call: .
cdr3_aa: CASSESRTGTGELFF

clone_size: .
j_call: TRBJ1-1
v_call: TRBV10-3
d_call: .
cdr3_aa: CAAGRGNTEAFF

clone_size: .
j_call: TRBJ1-6
v_call: TRBV3-1/TRBV3-2
d_call: .
cdr3_aa: CASSQGNSPLHF

clone_size: few
j_call: TRBJ1-2
v_call: TRBV12-3/TRBV12-4
d_call: .
cdr3_aa: CASSPAVRGGYTF

clone_size: .
j_call: TRBJ1-2
v_call: TRBV19
d_call: .
cdr3_aa: CASSMRQASLYGYTF

clone_size: .
j_call: TRBJ2-6
v_call: TRBV5-6
d_call: .
cdr3_aa: CASSLSGSGANVLTF

clone_size: .
j_call: TRBJ2-1
v_call: TRBV20-1
d_call: .
cdr3_aa: CSARQYNEQFF

clone_size: .
j_call: TRBJ1-6
v_call: TRBV2
d_call: .
cdr3_aa: CASSAMTGPNSPLHF

clone_size: .
j_call: TRBJ2-5
v_call: TRBV14
d_call: .
cdr3_aa: CASSLEPGPGETQYF

clone_size: .
j_call: TRBJ2-3
v_call: TRBV7-2
d_call: TRBD2
cdr3_aa: CASSLEAGGSTDTQYF

clone_size: .
j_call: TRBJ1-3
v_call: TRBV7-9
d_call: TRBD1
cdr3_aa: CASSFDRQGSSGNTIYF

clone_size: .
j_call: TRBJ1-1
v_call: TRBV6-1
d_call: TRBD1
cdr3_aa: CASSEAQGVVTEAFF

clone_size: .
j_call: TRBJ2-7
v_call: TRBV6-1
d_call: .
cdr3_aa: CASSEPTGVLIYEQYF

clone_size: .
j_call: TRBJ2-3
v_call: TRBV15
d_call: .
cdr3_aa: CATSRDRPGRDTQYF

clone_size: .
j_call: TRBJ1-5
v_call: TRBV7-2
d_call: .
cdr3_aa: CASSSGSVSAQPQHF

clone_size: .
j_call: TRBJ1-1
v_call: TRBV5-5
d_call: .
cdr3_aa: CASSRRGSNTEAFF

clone_size: .
j_call: TRBJ1-5
v_call: TRBV28
d_call: .
cdr3_aa: CASSNQPQHF